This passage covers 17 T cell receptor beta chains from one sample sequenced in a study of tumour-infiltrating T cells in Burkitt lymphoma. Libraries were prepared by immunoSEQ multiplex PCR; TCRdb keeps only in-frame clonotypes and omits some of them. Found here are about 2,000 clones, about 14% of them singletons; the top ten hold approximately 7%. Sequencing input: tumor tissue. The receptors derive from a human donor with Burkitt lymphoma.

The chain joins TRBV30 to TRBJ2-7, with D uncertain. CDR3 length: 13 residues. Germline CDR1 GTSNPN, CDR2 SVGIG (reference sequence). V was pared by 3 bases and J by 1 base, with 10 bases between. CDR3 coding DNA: TGTGCCTGGAGGCCCTCCTCTTCCTACGAGCAGTACTTC. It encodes CAWRPSSSYEQYF.

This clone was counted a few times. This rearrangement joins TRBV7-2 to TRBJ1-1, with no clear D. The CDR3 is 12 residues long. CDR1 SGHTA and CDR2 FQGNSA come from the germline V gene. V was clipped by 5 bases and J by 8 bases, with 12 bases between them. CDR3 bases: TGTGCCAGCAGCCTACTAGGTGTCGAAGCTTTCTTT. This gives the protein CASSLLGVEAFF.

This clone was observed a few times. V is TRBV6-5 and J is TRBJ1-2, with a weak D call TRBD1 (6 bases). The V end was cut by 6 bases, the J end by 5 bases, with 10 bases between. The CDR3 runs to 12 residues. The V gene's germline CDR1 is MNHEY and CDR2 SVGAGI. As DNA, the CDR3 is TGTGCCAGCAGGACGGACAGTTATGGCTACACCTTC. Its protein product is CASRTDSYGYTF.

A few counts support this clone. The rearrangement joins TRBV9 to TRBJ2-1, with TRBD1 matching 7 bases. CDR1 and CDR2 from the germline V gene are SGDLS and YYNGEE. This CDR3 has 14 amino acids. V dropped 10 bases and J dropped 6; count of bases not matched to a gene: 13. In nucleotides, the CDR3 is TGTGCCGGACCTAAGGACAGGCTCGTCAATGAGCAGTTCTTC. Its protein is CAGPKDRLVNEQFF.

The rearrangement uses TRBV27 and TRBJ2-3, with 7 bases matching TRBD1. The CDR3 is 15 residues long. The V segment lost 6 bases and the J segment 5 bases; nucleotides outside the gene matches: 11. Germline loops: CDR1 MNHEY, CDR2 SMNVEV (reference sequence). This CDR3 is CASSPLLTGLDTQYF. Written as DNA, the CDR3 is TGTGCCAGCAGCCCTCTCCTGACAGGGTTAGATACGCAGTATTTT.

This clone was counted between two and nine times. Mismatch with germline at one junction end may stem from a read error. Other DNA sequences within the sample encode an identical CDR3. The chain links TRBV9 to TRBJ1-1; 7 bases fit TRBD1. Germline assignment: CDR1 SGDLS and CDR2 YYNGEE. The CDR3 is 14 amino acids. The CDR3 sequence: CASSDSTGNTEVFF. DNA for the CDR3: TGTGCCAGCAGCGATTCGACAGGGAACACTGAAGTTTTCTTT.

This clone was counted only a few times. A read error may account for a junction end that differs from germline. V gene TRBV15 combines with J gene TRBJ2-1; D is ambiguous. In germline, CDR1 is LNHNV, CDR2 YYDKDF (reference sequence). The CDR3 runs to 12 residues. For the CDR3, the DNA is TGTGCCACCAGCAGAGATCGAGAGACCCCTCTCTTC. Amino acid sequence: CATSRDRETPLF.

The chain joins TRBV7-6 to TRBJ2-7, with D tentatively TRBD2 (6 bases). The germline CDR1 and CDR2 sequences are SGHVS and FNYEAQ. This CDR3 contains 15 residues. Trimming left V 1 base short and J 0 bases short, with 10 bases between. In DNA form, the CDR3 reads TGTGCCAGCAGCTTAGAGGGCGGGAACTCCTACGAGCAGTACTTC. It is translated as CASSLEGGNSYEQYF. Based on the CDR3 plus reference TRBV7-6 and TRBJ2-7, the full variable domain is GAGVSQSPRYKVTKRGQDVALRCDPISGHVSLYWYRQALGQGPEFLTYFNYEAQQDKSGLPNDRFSAERPEGSISTLTIQRTEQRDSAMYRCASSLEGGNSYEQYFGPGTRLTVT.

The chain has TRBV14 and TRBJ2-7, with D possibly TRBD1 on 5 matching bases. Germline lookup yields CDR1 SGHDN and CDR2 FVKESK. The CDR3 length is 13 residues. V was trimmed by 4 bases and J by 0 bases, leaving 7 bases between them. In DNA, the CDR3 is TGTGCCAGCAGCCGGGGCAACTCCTACGAGCAGTACTTC. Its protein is CASSRGNSYEQYF.

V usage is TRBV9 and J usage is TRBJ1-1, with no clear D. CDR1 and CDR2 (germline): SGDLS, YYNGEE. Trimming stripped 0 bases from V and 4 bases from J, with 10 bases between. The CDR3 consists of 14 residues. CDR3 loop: CASSVDPHGTEAFF. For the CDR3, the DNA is TGTGCCAGCAGCGTAGACCCCCATGGCACTGAAGCTTTCTTT.

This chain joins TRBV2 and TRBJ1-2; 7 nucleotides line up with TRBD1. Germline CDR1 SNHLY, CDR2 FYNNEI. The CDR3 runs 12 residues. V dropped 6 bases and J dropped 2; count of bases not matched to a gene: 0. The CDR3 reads CASRTGNYGYTF. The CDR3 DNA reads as TGTGCCAGCAGGACAGGGAACTATGGCTACACCTTC.

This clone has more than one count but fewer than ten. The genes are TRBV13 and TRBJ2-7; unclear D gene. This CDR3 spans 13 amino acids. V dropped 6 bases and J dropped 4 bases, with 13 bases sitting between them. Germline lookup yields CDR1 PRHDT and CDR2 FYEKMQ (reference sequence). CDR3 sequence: CASRYGRAYEQYF. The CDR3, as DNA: TGTGCCAGCAGGTACGGACGGGCATACGAGCAGTACTTC.

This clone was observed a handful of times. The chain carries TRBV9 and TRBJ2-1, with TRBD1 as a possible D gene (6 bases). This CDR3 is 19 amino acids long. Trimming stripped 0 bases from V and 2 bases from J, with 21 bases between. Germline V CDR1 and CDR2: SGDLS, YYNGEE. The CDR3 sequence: CASSVDIERQGGAYNEQFF. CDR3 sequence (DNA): TGTGCCAGCAGCGTAGATATCGAAAGGCAAGGGGGAGCCTACAATGAGCAGTTCTTC.

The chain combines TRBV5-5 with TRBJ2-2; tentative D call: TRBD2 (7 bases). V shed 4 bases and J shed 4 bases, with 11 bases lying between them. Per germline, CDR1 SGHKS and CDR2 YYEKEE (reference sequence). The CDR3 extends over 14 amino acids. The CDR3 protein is CASSLGGGTGELFF. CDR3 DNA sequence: TGTGCCAGCAGCCTGGGAGGGGGCACCGGGGAGCTGTTTTTT.

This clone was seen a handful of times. CDR3 sequence: CASSPVGSMNTEAFF. The CDR3 DNA reads TGTGCCAGCTCACCGGTTGGTTCTATGAACACTGAAGCTTTCTTT. This rearrangement joins TRBV18 to TRBJ1-1; D unclear. Germline values: CDR1 KGHSH, CDR2 LQKENI. The length of the CDR3 is 15 residues. V dropped 3 bases and J dropped 0 bases, with 11 bases sitting between them.

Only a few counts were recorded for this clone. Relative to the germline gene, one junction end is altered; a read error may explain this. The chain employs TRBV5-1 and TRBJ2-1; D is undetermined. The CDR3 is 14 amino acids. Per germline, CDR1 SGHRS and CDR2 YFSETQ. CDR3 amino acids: CASSFYGSYNEQFF. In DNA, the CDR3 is TGCGCCAGCAGCTTTTATGGCTCCTATAATGAGCAGTTCTTC.

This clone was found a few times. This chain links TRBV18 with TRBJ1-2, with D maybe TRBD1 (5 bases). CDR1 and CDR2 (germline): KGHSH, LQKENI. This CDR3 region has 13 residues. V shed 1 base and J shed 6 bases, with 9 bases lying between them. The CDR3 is CASSPLGRDGYTF. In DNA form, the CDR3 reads TGTGCCAGCTCACCACTGGGACGAGATGGCTACACCTTC.